This record looks at one TCR beta chain sequence and its context. Per the germline V gene, CDR1 is LNHDA and CDR2 is SQIVND (reference sequence). V dropped 6 bases and J dropped 2; count of bases not matched to a gene: 6. The CDR3 runs 14 residues. These data are taken from a study of blood T cell repertoires in COVID-19. The method was immunoSEQ multiplex PCR; TCRdb's version includes in-frame clones alone and lacks a portion of them. The table lists about 190,000 clones, roughly 86% of them singletons. Sequencing used PBMCs or T cells enriched from blood (not recorded which). This TCR came from a young woman who had recovered from COVID-19. This chain uses TRBV19 with TRBJ2-5; 7 nucleotides agree with TRBD1. The CDR3 region is CASSGRDRQETQYF. CDR3 nucleotide sequence: TGTGCCAGTAGCGGACGGGACAGACAAGAGACCCAGTACTTC.